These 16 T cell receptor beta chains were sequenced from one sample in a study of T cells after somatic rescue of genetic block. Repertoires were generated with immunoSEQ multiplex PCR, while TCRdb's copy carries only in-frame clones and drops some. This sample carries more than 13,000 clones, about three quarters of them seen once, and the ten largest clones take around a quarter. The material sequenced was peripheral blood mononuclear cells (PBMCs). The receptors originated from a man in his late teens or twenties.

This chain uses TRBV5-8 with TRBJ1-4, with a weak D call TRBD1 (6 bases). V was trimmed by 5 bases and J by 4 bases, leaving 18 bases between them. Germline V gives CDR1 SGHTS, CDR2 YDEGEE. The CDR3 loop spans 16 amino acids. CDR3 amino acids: CASRQNLQGINEKLFF. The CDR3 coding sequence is TGTGCCAGCAGACAAAATCTACAGGGCATTAATGAAAAACTGTTTTTT.

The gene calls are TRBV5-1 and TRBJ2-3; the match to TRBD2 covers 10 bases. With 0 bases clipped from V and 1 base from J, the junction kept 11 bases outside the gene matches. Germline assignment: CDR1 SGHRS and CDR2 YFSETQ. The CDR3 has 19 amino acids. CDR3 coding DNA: TGCGCCAGCAGCTTGGATTGGTTAGCGGGAGGTGGGGGCACAGATACGCAGTATTTT. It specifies CASSLDWLAGGGGTDTQYF.

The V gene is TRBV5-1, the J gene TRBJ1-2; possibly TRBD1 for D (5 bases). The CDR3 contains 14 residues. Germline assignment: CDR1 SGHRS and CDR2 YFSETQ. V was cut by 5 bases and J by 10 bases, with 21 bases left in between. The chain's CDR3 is CASRGWGLAGDYTF. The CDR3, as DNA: TGCGCCAGCAGGGGATGGGGCCTCGCGGGGGACTACACCTTC.

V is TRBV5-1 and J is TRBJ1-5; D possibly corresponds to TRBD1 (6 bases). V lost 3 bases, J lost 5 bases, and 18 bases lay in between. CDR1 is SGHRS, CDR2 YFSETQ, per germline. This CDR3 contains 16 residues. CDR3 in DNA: TGCGCCAGCAGCTCAAAATTGGGGGCGGGTCATCAGCCCCAGCATTTT. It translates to CASSSKLGAGHQPQHF.

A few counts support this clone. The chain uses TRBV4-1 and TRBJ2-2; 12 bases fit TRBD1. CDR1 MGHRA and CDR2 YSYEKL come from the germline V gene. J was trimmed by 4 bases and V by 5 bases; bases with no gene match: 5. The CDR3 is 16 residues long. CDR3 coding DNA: TGCGCCAGCAGCAAGGGACAGGGGGCGCTCACCGGGGAGCTGTTTTTT. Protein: CASSKGQGALTGELFF.

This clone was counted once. CDR3 loop: CASSPREGTGSYEQYF. CDR3 in DNA: TGTGCCAGCAGTCCACGAGAGGGAACGGGCTCCTACGAGCAGTACTTC. This rearrangement joins TRBV6-4 to TRBJ2-7; D possibly corresponds to TRBD2 (5 bases). Germline V lookup: CDR1 MRHNA, CDR2 SNTAGT. The CDR3 runs 16 residues. The V end lost 5 bases, the J end lost 0 bases, and 17 bases lay between the germline ends.

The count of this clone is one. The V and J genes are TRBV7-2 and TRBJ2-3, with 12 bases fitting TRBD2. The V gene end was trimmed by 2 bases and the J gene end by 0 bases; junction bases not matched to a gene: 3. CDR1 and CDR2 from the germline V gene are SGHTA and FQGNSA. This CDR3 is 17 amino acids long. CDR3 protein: CASSLTLAGGSTDTQYF. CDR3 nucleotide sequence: TGTGCCAGCAGCTTAACCCTAGCGGGAGGGAGCACAGATACGCAGTATTTT.

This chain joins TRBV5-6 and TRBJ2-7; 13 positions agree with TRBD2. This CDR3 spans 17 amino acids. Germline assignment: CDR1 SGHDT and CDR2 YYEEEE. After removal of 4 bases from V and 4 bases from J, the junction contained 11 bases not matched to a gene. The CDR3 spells CASSLTGLAGTLYEQYF. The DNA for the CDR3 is TGTGCCAGCAGCCTTACGGGACTAGCGGGGACATTATACGAGCAGTACTTC.

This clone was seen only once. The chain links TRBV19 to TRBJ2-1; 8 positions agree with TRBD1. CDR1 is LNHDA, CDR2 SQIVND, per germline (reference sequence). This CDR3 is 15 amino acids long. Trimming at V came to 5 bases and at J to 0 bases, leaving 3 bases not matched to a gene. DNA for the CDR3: TGTGCCAGTAGTCCGGGACAGGTCTCCTACAATGAGCAGTTCTTC. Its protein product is CASSPGQVSYNEQFF.

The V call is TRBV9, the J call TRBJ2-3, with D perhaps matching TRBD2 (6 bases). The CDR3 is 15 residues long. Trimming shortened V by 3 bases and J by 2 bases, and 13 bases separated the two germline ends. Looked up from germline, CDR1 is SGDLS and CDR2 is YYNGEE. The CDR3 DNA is TGTGCCAGCAGCGCTCCGGGACTGATCACAGATACGCAGTATTTT. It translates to CASSAPGLITDTQYF.

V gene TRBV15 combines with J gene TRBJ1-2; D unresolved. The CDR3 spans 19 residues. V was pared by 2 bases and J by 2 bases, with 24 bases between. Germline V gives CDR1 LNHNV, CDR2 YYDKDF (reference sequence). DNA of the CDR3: TGTGCCACCAGCAGATTGAGATCCGCGGCGCGCCGAACGAACTATGGCTACACCTTC. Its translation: CATSRLRSAARRTNYGYTF.

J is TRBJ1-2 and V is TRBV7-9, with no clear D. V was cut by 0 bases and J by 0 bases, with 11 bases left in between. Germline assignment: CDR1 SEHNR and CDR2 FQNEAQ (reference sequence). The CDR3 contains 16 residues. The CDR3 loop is CASSLARGLTNYGYTF. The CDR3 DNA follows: TGTGCCAGCAGCTTAGCGCGTGGATTAACTAACTATGGCTACACCTTC.

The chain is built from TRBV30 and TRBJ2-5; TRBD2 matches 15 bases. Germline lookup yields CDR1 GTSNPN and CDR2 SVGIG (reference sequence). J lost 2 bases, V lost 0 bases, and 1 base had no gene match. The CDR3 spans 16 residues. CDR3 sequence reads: CAWSVGLAGGQETQYF. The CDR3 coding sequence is TGTGCCTGGAGTGTGGGACTAGCGGGAGGTCAAGAGACCCAGTACTTC.

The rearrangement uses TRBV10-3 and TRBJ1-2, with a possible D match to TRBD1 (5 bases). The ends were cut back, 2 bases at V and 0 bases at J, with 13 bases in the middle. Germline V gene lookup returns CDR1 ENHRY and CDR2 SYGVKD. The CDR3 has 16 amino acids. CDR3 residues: CAISEAGPFSNYGYTF. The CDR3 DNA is TGTGCCATCAGTGAGGCAGGGCCCTTCTCTAACTATGGCTACACCTTC.

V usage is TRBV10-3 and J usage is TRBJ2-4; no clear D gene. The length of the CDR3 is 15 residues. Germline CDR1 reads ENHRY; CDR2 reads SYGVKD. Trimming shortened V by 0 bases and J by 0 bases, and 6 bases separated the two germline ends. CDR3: CAISESVGAKNIQYF. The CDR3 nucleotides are TGTGCCATCAGTGAGTCGGTGGGAGCCAAAAACATTCAGTACTTC.

The CDR3 coding sequence is TGTGCCAGCAGCTTAGCCAGCCTTCTCTATGGCTACACCTTC. This translates into CASSLASLLYGYTF. The chain couples TRBV7-6 to TRBJ1-2, with D uncertain. V shed 0 bases and J shed 4 bases, with 9 bases lying between them. The CDR3 length is 14 residues. Per the germline V gene, CDR1 is SGHVS and CDR2 is FNYEAQ.